These 6 T cell receptor beta chains share one sample of origin, sequenced in a study of control samples from healthy donors and cancer patients. Produced via immunoSEQ multiplex PCR; TCRdb's table is partial and in-frame only. The sample records some 130,000 clones, about 93% being singletons. The material sequenced was blood. These receptors all stem from a middle-aged man in good health.

V usage is TRBV27 and J usage is TRBJ2-5; D is uncertain. The germline V gene encodes CDR1 MNHEY and CDR2 SMNVEV (reference sequence). The length of the CDR3 is 13 residues. V shed 5 bases and J shed 2 bases, with 9 bases lying between them. The CDR3 nucleotides are TGTGCCAGCAGTCCCTGGGAACAAGAGACCCAGTACTTC. This encodes CASSPWEQETQYF.

V and J are TRBV7-9 and TRBJ1-4; D unclear. Per germline, CDR1 SEHNR and CDR2 FQNEAQ (reference sequence). CDR3 length: 16 residues. The V gene lost 2 bases and the J gene lost 7 bases, with 17 bases spanning the gap. The DNA for the CDR3 is TGTGCCAGCAGCTTAAGGTCGACACAAGGTAGTGAAAAACTGTTTTTT. Its protein product is CASSLRSTQGSEKLFF. The whole variable domain, filled in from reference TRBV7-9 and TRBJ1-4, reads DTGVSQNPRHKITKRGQNVTFRCDPISEHNRLYWYRQTLGQGPEFLTYFQNEAQLEKSRLLSDRFSAERPKGSFSTLEIQRTEQGDSAMYLCASSLRSTQGSEKLFFGSGTQLSVL.

V gene TRBV9 combines with J gene TRBJ2-7, with 7 bases fitting TRBD1. The CDR3 consists of 14 residues. Trimming took 1 base from V and 0 from J; bases not matched to a gene: 1. Germline lookup yields CDR1 SGDLS and CDR2 YYNGEE. In DNA, the CDR3 is TGTGCCAGCAGCGTACGGGACAGCTCCTACGAGCAGTACTTC. It specifies CASSVRDSSYEQYF.

This clone has only one observation. The chain carries TRBV12-3 or TRBV12-4 and TRBJ2-4; 8 bases line up with TRBD1. CDR3 length: 13 amino acids. The V and J ends lost 6 bases and 9 bases, in that order; junction bases with no gene match: 7. In nucleotides, the CDR3 is TGTGCCAGCAGCCCCGACAGGGGAATCATTCAGTACTTC. Protein sequence: CASSPDRGIIQYF.

The rearrangement uses TRBV19 and TRBJ1-2, with D maybe TRBD1 (6 bases). The CDR3 covers 14 residues. Trimming stripped 4 bases from V and 6 bases from J, with 15 bases between. The V gene's germline CDR1 is LNHDA and CDR2 SQIVND (reference sequence). The CDR3 spells CASSTWTAEDGYTF. In nucleotides, the CDR3 is TGTGCCAGTAGTACCTGGACAGCGGAAGATGGCTACACCTTC.

V and J are TRBV11-1 and TRBJ2-6; D gene uncertain. The V end lost 5 bases, the J end lost 2 bases, and 10 bases lay between the germline ends. The CDR3 has 15 residues. Germline lookup yields CDR1 SGHAT and CDR2 FQDESV (reference sequence). DNA of the CDR3: TGTGCCAGCAGCCCCCTCCCAGCTGGGGCCAACGTCCTGACTTTC. Residues: CASSPLPAGANVLTF.